Presented here are 32 T cell receptor beta chains from one specimen sequenced in a study of T-cell reconstitution after alpha-beta-depleted transplantation in children. Using unique molecular identifiers, the investigators prepared the TCRbeta library. TCRdb re-derived calls from the PCR reads in MiXCR, one entry per CDR3 protein. The data hold about 610,000 distinct CDR3 sequences, with about 10% observed a single time. Specimen: PBMCs from the stem cell graft donor, collected from the stem cell graft. These receptors were collected from a human donor who donated a stem cell graft to a child with acute myeloid leukemia.

The genes are TRBV27 and TRBJ1-2, with TRBD1 matching over 7 bases. V lost 10 bases and J lost 0; bases outside the gene matches: 11. This CDR3 spans 15 amino acids. Germline V gene sequence: CDR1 MNHEY, CDR2 SMNVEV (reference sequence). Here the CDR3 DNA reads TGTGCCACCTTCCCCCCTGACAGGGCTAACTATGGCTACACCTTC. This encodes CATFPPDRANYGYTF.

This clonotype appeared many times. The rearrangement links TRBV5-6 to TRBJ1-1, with D hard to call. Germline assignment: CDR1 SGHDT and CDR2 YYEEEE. Trimming took off 4 bases at V and 0 bases at J, with 13 bases between the two ends. This CDR3 comprises 15 residues. The DNA of the CDR3 is TGTGCCAGCAGCCCCGCAGGAGATCTGAACACTGAAGCTTTCTTT. Its protein product is CASSPAGDLNTEAFF.

Many counts were recorded for this clonotype. The chain employs TRBV7-2 and TRBJ1-3; a possible D gene is TRBD1 (5 bases). The CDR3 is 14 residues long. The germline CDR1 and CDR2 sequences are SGHTA and FQGNSA. V was clipped by 5 bases and J by 0 bases, with 8 bases between them. CDR3 region: CASSPGLSGNTIYF. Here the CDR3 DNA reads TGTGCCAGCAGCCCGGGACTCTCTGGAAACACCATATATTTT.

The chain recombines TRBV18 with TRBJ1-1; D call uncertain. The V end was cut by 2 bases, the J end by 5 bases, with 9 bases between. The V gene's germline CDR1 is KGHSH and CDR2 LQKENI. CDR3 length: 13 amino acids. This CDR3 is CASSPGMGTEAFF. The CDR3 DNA reads TGTGCCAGCTCACCAGGGATGGGGACTGAAGCTTTCTTT.

This clonotype was recorded many times. This sequence joins TRBV6-1 and TRBJ2-2; 7 bases agree with TRBD1. This CDR3 spans 15 amino acids. V shed 6 bases and J 1 base; nucleotides not matched to a gene: 5. Germline V lookup: CDR1 MNHNS, CDR2 SASEGT. Written as DNA, the CDR3 is TGTGCCAGCAGACGGGACAGACTGAACACCGGGGAGCTGTTTTTT. This sequence encodes CASRRDRLNTGELFF.

This clonotype turned up a few times. V is TRBV29-1 and J is TRBJ2-2; D is possibly TRBD1 (5 bases). The germline V and J ends were trimmed by 3 bases and 2 bases, with 10 bases remaining between them. The germline V gene has CDR1 SQVTM and CDR2 ANQGSEA. The CDR3 is made up of 14 amino acids. The CDR3 DNA reads as TGCAGCGTTGATCTCAGGGCCAACACCGGGGAGCTGTTTTTT. It is translated as CSVDLRANTGELFF.

This clonotype turned up a few times. The chain uses TRBV7-9 and TRBJ1-1; D not resolved. Germline loops: CDR1 SEHNR, CDR2 FQNEAQ (reference sequence). The V gene lost 6 bases and the J gene lost 1 base, with 9 bases spanning the gap. The CDR3 length is 13 residues. CDR3 sequence (DNA): TGTGCCAGCAGGCTCGGAGGGAACACTGAAGCTTTCTTT. Amino acids: CASRLGGNTEAFF.

This rearrangement joins TRBV29-1 to TRBJ1-2, with D perhaps matching TRBD1 (5 bases). V lost 0 bases and J 8 bases, leaving 13 bases between the germline ends. The CDR3 runs to 13 residues. Germline assignment: CDR1 SQVTM and CDR2 ANQGSEA. This CDR3 is CSVEEGRSSGYTF. DNA of the CDR3: TGCAGCGTTGAAGAGGGGCGAAGTTCCGGCTACACCTTC.

The chain is built from TRBV7-2 and TRBJ2-4; perhaps TRBD2 as D (5 bases). The ends were cut back, 0 bases at V and 1 base at J, with 7 bases in the middle. CDR3 size: 15 residues. Germline-derived CDR1 and CDR2 are SGHTA and FQGNSA. Here the CDR3 reads CASSLAGVAKNIQYF. DNA for the CDR3: TGTGCCAGCAGCTTAGCCGGGGTTGCCAAAAACATTCAGTACTTC. Using reference TRBV7-2 and TRBJ2-4 for the parts outside the CDR3, the full variable domain is GAGVSQSPSNKVTEKGKDVELRCDPISGHTALYWYRQSLGQGLEFLIYFQGNSAPDKSGLPSDRFSAERTGGSVSTLTIQRTQQEDSAVYLCASSLAGVAKNIQYFGAGTRLSVL.

V is TRBV5-1 and J is TRBJ2-5; D gene uncertain. The germline V gene has CDR1 SGHRS and CDR2 YFSETQ. This CDR3 region has 13 residues. Trimming removed 0 bases from V and 5 bases from J, with 8 bases in between. CDR3 protein: CASSLDNGETQYF. As DNA, the CDR3 is TGCGCCAGCAGCTTGGATAACGGGGAGACCCAGTACTTC.

This clonotype has just a few counts. The chain recombines TRBV7-6 with TRBJ2-1; possibly TRBD1 for D (6 bases). Germline CDR1 and CDR2: SGHVS and FNYEAQ. CDR3 length: 14 residues. V was trimmed by 5 bases and J by 7 bases, leaving 15 bases between them. In DNA, the CDR3 is TGTGCCAGCAGCCAACAATACACAGGGAATGAGCAGTTCTTC. Amino acid sequence: CASSQQYTGNEQFF.

This clonotype has ten or more counts. V gene TRBV20-1 combines with J gene TRBJ2-1; 7 bases map to TRBD2. This CDR3 is 15 amino acids long. From germline, CDR1 is DFQATT and CDR2 SNEGSKA (reference sequence). V gave up 2 bases and J gave up 7 bases; unmatched junction bases: 11. CDR3 DNA sequence: TGCAGTGCTAGAAAGAGCGGGATACTTTATAATGAGCAGTTCTTC. It encodes CSARKSGILYNEQFF.

CDR3 protein: CASSRWASGTDTQYF. The CDR3 nucleotides are TGTGCCAGCAGCCGTTGGGCTAGCGGCACAGATACGCAGTATTTT. The chain couples TRBV14 to TRBJ2-3, with a tentative D call TRBD2 (6 bases). The germline V and J ends were trimmed by 4 bases and 1 base, with 12 bases remaining between them. From germline, CDR1 is SGHDN and CDR2 FVKESK. The CDR3 length is 15 residues.

This clonotype was seen more than once but under ten times. This chain connects TRBV12-3 or TRBV12-4 to TRBJ2-7, with TRBD2 matching over 8 bases. The CDR3 is 13 residues long. V shed 8 bases and J 0 bases; nucleotides not matched to a gene: 3. The CDR3 protein is CASQTSASYEQYF. In DNA form, the CDR3 reads TGTGCCAGCCAGACTAGCGCCTCCTACGAGCAGTACTTC.

J is TRBJ2-5 and V is TRBV28; D is perhaps TRBD2 (6 bases). The germline CDR1 and CDR2 sequences are MDHEN and SYDVKM. The V end was cut by 0 bases, the J end by 5 bases, with 10 bases between. The CDR3 spans 14 residues. The CDR3: CASSLWRGVETQYF. CDR3 DNA sequence: TGTGCCAGCAGTTTATGGCGGGGTGTGGAGACCCAGTACTTC. The full variable domain, with the rest looked up from reference TRBV28 and TRBJ2-5, is DVKVTQSSRYLVKRTGEKVFLECVQDMDHENMFWYRQDPGLGLRLIYFSYDVKMKEKGDIPEGYSVSREKKERFSLILESASTNQTSMYLCASSLWRGVETQYFGPGTRLLVL.

This clonotype was observed a few times. This sequence joins TRBV7-8 and TRBJ1-1, with 7 nucleotides matching TRBD1. The germline CDR1 and CDR2 sequences are SGHVS and FQNEAQ. The V and J ends lost 5 bases and 2 bases, in that order; junction bases with no gene match: 11. This CDR3 is 16 amino acids long. Here the CDR3 reads CASSQTRGRTNTEAFF. CDR3 nucleotide sequence: TGTGCCAGCAGCCAGACGAGGGGGCGAACTAACACTGAAGCTTTCTTT. Full variable domain (outside the CDR3, taken from reference TRBV7-8 and TRBJ1-1): GAGVSQSPRYKVAKRGQDVALRCDPISGHVSLFWYQQALGQGPEFLTYFQNEAQLDKSGLPSDRFFAERPEGSVSTLKIQRTQQEDSAVYLCASSQTRGRTNTEAFFGQGTRLTVV.

This clonotype was observed a handful of times. This rearrangement joins TRBV28 to TRBJ2-4, with 9 bases aligning to TRBD2. The CDR3 sequence is 15 residues long. Trimming cost V 2 bases and J 3 bases; bases outside gene matches: 2. The germline gives CDR1 MDHEN, CDR2 SYDVKM. CDR3 in amino acids: CASSLLAGNKNIQYF. CDR3 in DNA: TGTGCCAGCAGTTTACTAGCGGGGAACAAAAACATTCAGTACTTC.

V usage is TRBV20-1 and J usage is TRBJ1-2; 9 positions agree with TRBD1. The CDR3 runs to 15 residues. Germline CDR1 reads DFQATT; CDR2 reads SNEGSKA (reference sequence). Trimming removed 5 bases from V and 2 bases from J; junction bases left unmatched: 9. CDR3 region: CSAPPRTGENYGYTF. DNA for the CDR3: TGCAGTGCTCCGCCTCGGACAGGGGAAAACTATGGCTACACCTTC.

This clonotype has at least ten counts. The chain couples TRBV5-1 to TRBJ2-3; TRBD2 is a possible D gene (6 bases). The CDR3 runs 14 residues. Germline V gene lookup returns CDR1 SGHRS and CDR2 YFSETQ. V lost 4 bases and J lost 0, with 9 bases in between. The CDR3: CASSQRVSTDTQYF. Written as DNA, the CDR3 is TGCGCCAGCAGCCAGCGGGTTAGCACAGATACGCAGTATTTT.

The chain uses TRBV7-3 and TRBJ1-2; D is possibly TRBD1 (5 bases). V lost 6 bases, J lost 0 bases, and 17 bases lay in between. The length of the CDR3 is 16 residues. Germline V gives CDR1 SGHTA, CDR2 FQGTGA. The CDR3 DNA sequence: TGTGCCAGCAGGGGGGGGGGGACGGCGACTAACTATGGCTACACCTTC. Its translation is CASRGGGTATNYGYTF.

This clonotype has ten or more counts. The CDR3 here is CASSYASASYEQYF. The CDR3 nucleotides read TGTGCCAGCAGTTACGCCAGCGCCTCCTACGAGCAGTACTTC. The V call is TRBV6-5, the J call TRBJ2-7; no definite D call. V lost 2 bases, J lost 0 bases, and 8 bases lay in between. The CDR3 covers 14 residues. Germline values: CDR1 MNHEY, CDR2 SVGAGI.

This clonotype was counted only a few times. J is TRBJ2-2 and V is TRBV5-1, with 8 bases lining up with TRBD2. Losses at the gene ends were 3 bases for V and 4 bases for J; bases not matched to a gene: 14. The CDR3 length is 18 residues. Germline V gene lookup returns CDR1 SGHRS and CDR2 YFSETQ. CDR3 region: CASSSSSGRVSGTGELFF. In nucleotides, the CDR3 is TGCGCCAGCAGCTCCTCAAGCGGGAGAGTTTCTGGCACCGGGGAGCTGTTTTTT.

The chain joins TRBV5-1 to TRBJ2-1, with a tentative D call TRBD2 (5 bases). CDR3 length: 15 amino acids. V lost 0 bases and J 2 bases, leaving 9 bases between the germline ends. CDR1 and CDR2 from the germline V gene are SGHRS and YFSETQ. The CDR3 reads CASSLVGVPYNEQFF. Written as DNA, the CDR3 is TGCGCCAGCAGCTTGGTCGGGGTGCCCTACAATGAGCAGTTCTTC.

The gene calls are TRBV19 and TRBJ2-1; D gene unclear. V was trimmed by 8 bases and J by 6 bases, leaving 5 bases between them. This CDR3 contains 10 residues. Looked up from germline, CDR1 is LNHDA and CDR2 is SQIVND (reference sequence). The CDR3 DNA sequence: TGTGCCAGTGGATTCAATGAGCAGTTCTTC. It encodes CASGFNEQFF.

This clonotype was picked up a small number of times. This chain links TRBV9 with TRBJ2-5; no definite D call. The CDR3 is 14 amino acids. V was cut by 1 base and J by 0 bases, with 7 bases left in between. CDR1 SGDLS and CDR2 YYNGEE come from the germline V gene. CDR3 DNA: TGTGCCAGCAGCGTATGGGCGGACCAAGAGACCCAGTACTTC. Amino acids: CASSVWADQETQYF. Together with reference TRBV9 and TRBJ2-5, the CDR3 gives the full variable domain: DSGVTQTPKHLITATGQRVTLRCSPRSGDLSVYWYQQSLDQGLQFLIQYYNGEERAKGNILERFSAQQFPDLHSELNLSSLELGDSALYFCASSVWADQETQYFGPGTRLLVL.

The V gene is TRBV27, the J gene TRBJ2-7; the match to TRBD1 covers 7 bases. Germline V gene lookup returns CDR1 MNHEY and CDR2 SMNVEV (reference sequence). CDR3 length: 16 amino acids. V lost 5 bases to trimming and J lost 2 bases; unmatched junction nucleotides: 12. The CDR3: CASSPLRDSRTYEQYF. CDR3 bases: TGTGCCAGCAGTCCCCTACGGGACAGTCGGACCTACGAGCAGTACTTC.

This clonotype was detected only a few times. The chain carries TRBV4-3 and TRBJ2-4; D perhaps matches TRBD2 (7 bases). The germline V gene has CDR1 LGHNA and CDR2 YSLEER. Trimming shortened V by 4 bases and J by 1 base, and 14 bases separated the two germline ends. This CDR3 spans 16 amino acids. In nucleotides, the CDR3 is TGCGCCAGCAGCCCCGGGGAGGGGGTCGCCAAAAACATTCAGTACTTC. As protein: CASSPGEGVAKNIQYF.

This clonotype was counted ten times or more. This chain connects TRBV20-1 to TRBJ2-7; 8 nucleotides agree with TRBD2. The length of the CDR3 is 14 residues. The V segment lost 3 bases and the J segment 3 bases; nucleotides outside the gene matches: 7. Germline V gene lookup returns CDR1 DFQATT and CDR2 SNEGSKA (reference sequence). For the CDR3, the DNA is TGCAGTGCTAGGAGGGTAGCGGGGCTCTACGAGCAGTACTTC. Amino acid sequence: CSARRVAGLYEQYF.

The rearrangement links TRBV12-3 or TRBV12-4 to TRBJ1-1, with a weak D call TRBD1 (6 bases). The V gene lost 8 bases and the J gene lost 4 bases, with 11 bases spanning the gap. This CDR3 is built from 12 residues. The CDR3: CASEGGFTEAFF. CDR3 nucleotides: TGTGCCAGCGAGGGGGGGTTCACTGAAGCTTTCTTT.

This clonotype was recorded at least ten times. The chain combines TRBV20-1 with TRBJ2-5; the D is unclear. Germline V gene sequence: CDR1 DFQATT, CDR2 SNEGSKA (reference sequence). Trimming left V 8 bases short and J 3 bases short, with 16 bases between. The CDR3 contains 13 residues. The CDR3 loop reads CSPLEFPKETQYF. The DNA of the CDR3 is TGCAGTCCCCTAGAGTTCCCAAAAGAGACCCAGTACTTC.

The table lists this clonotype with many counts. This chain joins TRBV7-9 and TRBJ2-4; the D call may be TRBD1 or TRBD2 (5 bases each). The CDR3 runs to 14 residues. Germline assignment: CDR1 SEHNR and CDR2 FQNEAQ (reference sequence). Trimming shortened V by 1 base and J by 11 bases, and 15 bases separated the two germline ends. CDR3 DNA sequence: TGTGCCAGCAGCTTAGGTCGGGACCTTTTCCTTCAGTACTTC. Translating it yields CASSLGRDLFLQYF.

This clonotype was observed at least ten times. This chain links TRBV10-3 with TRBJ2-3; a possible D gene is TRBD2 (6 bases). CDR3 size: 12 residues. CDR1 is ENHRY and CDR2 is SYGVKD in the germline V gene. The CDR3 region has the DNA TGTGGAGCCCGGGGGAGCACAGATACGCAGTATTTT. Protein: CGARGSTDTQYF.